The source of this TCR beta chain is a study of blood T cell repertoires in COVID-19. About the research overall: The United States, Italy and Spain provided the acute and convalescent COVID-19 samples. Sample material is recorded as cDNA or gDNA derived from T cells, B-cell-depleted T cells, or PBMCs.

Study processing details: Nucleated cell number was recorded as an estimate derived from reference gene primer amplification. TCRdb keeps only in-frame clones here, not all; method: immunoSEQ multiplex PCR. V, J and clone size are taken as reported in that table, and D and trimming were inferred from the DNA itself. Among approximately 110,000 clones listed, nearly 90% were seen once. The TCR sequence derives from a woman aged 65 to 85 who had recovered from COVID-19. The specimen was peripheral blood.

DNA of the CDR3: TGTGCCAGTAGTACCACCCGGGGACTAGCGGGCTCCTACGAGCAGTACTTC. It is translated as CASSTTRGLAGSYEQYF. The chain combines TRBV19 with TRBJ2-7; TRBD2 matches at 12 bases. In germline, CDR1 is LNHDA, CDR2 SQIVND (reference sequence). The CDR3 runs 17 residues. Germline trimming cut 4 bases from V and 0 bases from J; bases unmatched to any gene: 7.